These T cell receptor beta chains were read from a single sample in a study of T-cell memory formation after mild COVID-19. TCRdb reprocessed the 5' RACE reads via MiXCR and lists one record per CDR3 protein. The table has hundreds of thousands of distinct CDR3 sequences, roughly 19% seen once. Source material: PBMCs or a T cell subset sorted from them (not recorded which). These receptors all stem from a man younger than 35 who had mild COVID-19 (a few samples of this study predate the infection). Cell type and time point are not known. The CDR3 runs from the conserved cysteine through the conserved F or W. Fields, in order: clone size, J gene, D gene, V gene, CDR3 protein, CDR3 DNA. A D gene is named only where the DNA matches it firmly. For some rows the clone size is stated as once, few or many, or as a class when expanded; others skip it.

clone size: -
J gene: TRBJ1-6
D gene: -
V gene: TRBV4-1
CDR3 protein: CASSQAGGNSPLHF
CDR3 DNA: TGCGCCAGCAGCCAAGCTGGGGGGAATTCACCCCTCCACTTT

clone size: -
J gene: TRBJ1-1
D gene: -
V gene: TRBV27
CDR3 protein: CASSLSPALNTEAFF
CDR3 DNA: TGTGCCAGCAGTTTATCGCCGGCCCTGAACACTGAAGCTTTCTTT

clone size: few
J gene: TRBJ2-5
D gene: TRBD2
V gene: TRBV4-1
CDR3 protein: CASSQVSSGRETQYF
CDR3 DNA: TGCGCCAGCAGCCAAGTGTCTAGCGGGAGAGAGACCCAGTACTTC

clone size: -
J gene: TRBJ2-2
D gene: TRBD2
V gene: TRBV12-3/TRBV12-4
CDR3 protein: CASSWGLSAAGELFF
CDR3 DNA: TGTGCCAGCAGCTGGGGACTAAGCGCGGCCGGGGAGCTGTTTTTT

clone size: few
J gene: TRBJ2-2
D gene: -
V gene: TRBV4-1
CDR3 protein: CASSQVQANTGELFF
CDR3 DNA: TGCGCCAGCAGCCAAGTTCAGGCGAACACCGGGGAGCTGTTTTTT

clone size: few
J gene: TRBJ1-3
D gene: TRBD1
V gene: TRBV11-2
CDR3 protein: CASSSGQGDSGNTIYF
CDR3 DNA: TGTGCCAGCAGCTCCGGACAGGGGGACTCTGGAAACACCATATATTTT

clone size: few
J gene: TRBJ1-6
D gene: -
V gene: TRBV15
CDR3 protein: CATSRDPSPLHF
CDR3 DNA: TGTGCCACCAGCAGAGATCCTTCACCCCTCCACTTT

clone size: -
J gene: TRBJ1-1
D gene: -
V gene: TRBV7-8
CDR3 protein: CSSSLRGSTEAFF
CDR3 DNA: TGTTCCAGCAGCTTGAGAGGTAGCACTGAAGCTTTCTTT

clone size: few
J gene: TRBJ1-4
D gene: -
V gene: TRBV7-2
CDR3 protein: CASRKTGATNEKLFF
CDR3 DNA: TGTGCCAGCAGAAAAACGGGGGCAACTAATGAAAAACTGTTTTTT

clone size: -
J gene: TRBJ1-4
D gene: -
V gene: TRBV27
CDR3 protein: CASMGLSGKLFF
CDR3 DNA: TGTGCCAGCATGGGGTTATCAGGAAAACTGTTTTTT

clone size: few
J gene: TRBJ2-2
D gene: -
V gene: TRBV11-2
CDR3 protein: CASSPTAGLTTGELFF
CDR3 DNA: TGTGCCAGCAGCCCAACCGCGGGACTGACCACCGGGGAGCTGTTTTTT

clone size: -
J gene: TRBJ1-5
D gene: -
V gene: TRBV5-1
CDR3 protein: CASSIGDNQPQHF
CDR3 DNA: TGCGCCAGCAGCATTGGCGACAATCAGCCCCAGCATTTT

clone size: few
J gene: TRBJ2-3
D gene: -
V gene: TRBV18
CDR3 protein: CASSPTGSGDTQYF
CDR3 DNA: TGTGCCAGCTCACCGACGGGTTCCGGGGATACGCAGTATTTT

clone size: many
J gene: TRBJ1-4
D gene: TRBD1
V gene: TRBV10-3
CDR3 protein: CAIGGQPNEKLFF
CDR3 DNA: TGTGCCATCGGGGGACAGCCTAATGAAAAACTGTTTTTT

clone size: few
J gene: TRBJ1-1
D gene: -
V gene: TRBV11-2
CDR3 protein: CASSLGQSGEAFF
CDR3 DNA: TGTGCCAGCAGCTTGGGCCAAAGCGGTGAAGCTTTCTTT

clone size: few
J gene: TRBJ1-6
D gene: TRBD1
V gene: TRBV3-1
CDR3 protein: CASSRDVTGTVRSPLHF
CDR3 DNA: TGTGCCAGCAGCCGAGATGTGACCGGGACAGTGAGGTCACCCCTCCACTTT

clone size: -
J gene: TRBJ2-6
D gene: -
V gene: TRBV6-5
CDR3 protein: CASSYARGTVSGANVLTF
CDR3 DNA: TGTGCCAGCAGTTACGCACGGGGAACCGTCTCTGGGGCCAACGTCCTGACTTTC

clone size: -
J gene: TRBJ2-5
D gene: -
V gene: TRBV7-6
CDR3 protein: CASSLTGRQETQYF
CDR3 DNA: TGTGCCAGCAGCTTGACGGGGCGCCAAGAGACCCAGTACTTC